A single sample gave rise to the 17 T cell receptor beta chains below, sequenced in a study of blood T cell repertoires in COVID-19. Repertoires were generated with immunoSEQ multiplex PCR, while TCRdb's copy carries only in-frame clones and drops some. Here the sample spans 150,000 or so clones, roughly 83% being singletons. The sample consisted of peripheral blood. The source is a man younger than 35 with active or convalescent COVID-19.

This clone appeared a single time. The chain employs TRBV5-1 and TRBJ1-1; 9 bases agree with TRBD1. The CDR3 loop spans 15 amino acids. Trimming at V came to 4 bases and at J to 2 bases, leaving 6 bases not matched to a gene. CDR1 and CDR2 (germline): SGHRS, YFSETQ. The DNA of the CDR3 is TGCGCCAGCAGCCCAGTGACAGGGGGTAACACTGAAGCTTTCTTT. It codes for CASSPVTGGNTEAFF.

The V gene is TRBV7-6, the J gene TRBJ2-7; possibly TRBD1 for D (6 bases). Germline CDR1 is SGHVS and CDR2 is FNYEAQ. CDR3 length: 16 residues. Trimming cost V 3 bases and J 1 base, with 16 bases left between them. CDR3 sequence reads: CASSFGMGDRSYEQYF. The DNA of the CDR3 is TGTGCCAGCAGCTTTGGGATGGGCGACAGGTCCTACGAGCAGTACTTC.

This rearrangement joins TRBV27 to TRBJ1-2; D may be TRBD1 (5 bases). Germline V gene lookup returns CDR1 MNHEY and CDR2 SMNVEV (reference sequence). The CDR3 spans 14 residues. Deletions cut 3 bases from V and 2 bases from J, with 10 bases between. Here the CDR3 DNA reads TGTGCCAGCAGTTTGTCAGGGAACAACTATGGCTACACCTTC. Residues: CASSLSGNNYGYTF.

The V call is TRBV4-3, the J call TRBJ2-2; TRBD2 matches at 11 bases. CDR1 and CDR2 from the germline V gene are LGHNA and YSLEER. This CDR3 comprises 17 residues. The V gene end was trimmed by 1 base and the J gene end by 3 bases; junction bases not matched to a gene: 4. CDR3 loop: CASSQAPGLADTGELFF. Here the CDR3 DNA reads TGCGCCAGCAGCCAAGCCCCGGGACTAGCGGACACCGGGGAGCTGTTTTTT.

The chain has TRBV5-6 and TRBJ2-1, with 7 bases lining up with TRBD1. With V trimmed by 1 base and J by 2 bases, 3 bases remained unmatched. The CDR3 length is 15 residues. Germline CDR1 SGHDT, CDR2 YYEEEE. CDR3 amino acids: CASSLRTGAYNEQFF. CDR3 in DNA: TGTGCCAGCAGCTTGAGGACAGGAGCCTACAATGAGCAGTTCTTC.

The J gene is TRBJ1-2, the V gene TRBV6-6; maybe TRBD1 (5 bases). In germline, CDR1 is MNHNY, CDR2 SVGAGI (reference sequence). The CDR3 has 13 residues. V lost 5 bases and J 4 bases, leaving 11 bases between the germline ends. CDR3 sequence (DNA): TGTGCCAGCAGTAACGACAGCCCCTATGGCTACACCTTC. This encodes CASSNDSPYGYTF.

This rearrangement joins TRBV4-3 to TRBJ2-3, with TRBD2 identical over 8 bases. V dropped 5 bases and J dropped 2; count of bases not matched to a gene: 9. The germline gives CDR1 LGHNA, CDR2 YSLEER. The CDR3 contains 16 residues. In DNA, the CDR3 is TGCGCCAGCAGCTACGGATCGGGGGGGATCACAGATACGCAGTATTTT. Translation: CASSYGSGGITDTQYF.

The chain recombines TRBV11-2 with TRBJ2-1, with 9 bases matching TRBD2. This CDR3 contains 13 residues. Germline lookup yields CDR1 SGHAT and CDR2 FQNNGV. V lost 6 bases, J lost 8 bases, and 5 bases stayed unmatched. As DNA, the CDR3 is TGTGCCAGCAGACTAGCGGGTATCGATGAGCAGTTCTTC. Encoded protein: CASRLAGIDEQFF.

The CDR3 DNA reads TGTGCCAGCAGTTTAGGGACAGGGGGCCACGAGCAGTACTTC. It translates to CASSLGTGGHEQYF. This chain joins TRBV27 and TRBJ2-7, with 12 bases that match TRBD1. V shed 2 bases, J shed 5 bases, and the junction held 1 base outside the gene matches. The CDR3 is made up of 14 amino acids. Germline V gene sequence: CDR1 MNHEY, CDR2 SMNVEV (reference sequence).

This clone turned up a few times. The genes are TRBV18 and TRBJ1-1; D may be TRBD1 (6 bases). Germline V gene data show CDR1 as KGHSH and CDR2 as LQKENI. V gave up 0 bases and J gave up 4 bases, with 6 bases separating them. This CDR3 region has 13 residues. The CDR3 reads CASSPPGGTEAFF. The CDR3 DNA reads as TGTGCCAGCTCACCACCAGGGGGCACTGAAGCTTTCTTT. Looking up the rest from reference TRBV18 and TRBJ1-1 gives the full variable domain: NAGVMQNPRHLVRRRGQEARLRCSPMKGHSHVYWYRQLPEEGLKFMVYLQKENIIDESGMPKERFSAEFPKEGPSILRIQQVVRGDSAAYFCASSPPGGTEAFFGQGTRLTVV.

Only one count was recorded for this clone. The genes are TRBV14 and TRBJ1-2, with D tentatively TRBD1 (6 bases). The CDR3 runs 13 residues. CDR1 SGHDN and CDR2 FVKESK come from the germline V gene. With 0 bases removed from V and 7 bases from J, the gap between germline ends came to 9 bases. The CDR3 reads CASSQEDSLGYTF. Written as DNA, the CDR3 is TGTGCCAGCAGCCAAGAGGACAGTCTTGGCTACACCTTC.

The V gene is TRBV24-1, the J gene TRBJ2-1; the match to TRBD1 covers 10 bases. The CDR3 has 14 residues. Germline CDR1 and CDR2: KGHDR and SFDVKD. Trimming removed 9 bases from V and 7 bases from J; junction bases left unmatched: 8. CDR3 in amino acids: CATSGTGVYNEQFF. CDR3 nucleotide sequence: TGTGCCACCTCCGGGACAGGGGTTTATAATGAGCAGTTCTTC.

The chain joins TRBV7-9 to TRBJ2-7, with 8 bases lining up with TRBD1. Germline V gene data show CDR1 as SEHNR and CDR2 as FQNEAQ (reference sequence). This CDR3 contains 15 residues. With 7 bases clipped from V and 4 bases from J, the junction kept 12 bases outside the gene matches. CDR3 protein: CASKSDRGVSYEQYF. The CDR3 nucleotides read TGTGCCAGCAAATCCGACAGGGGCGTCTCTTACGAGCAGTACTTC.

This clone was counted only a few times. In nucleotides, the CDR3 is TGTGCCAGCAGCTTCTACCCGGACAGGGTGAACTATGGCTACACCTTC. Residues: CASSFYPDRVNYGYTF. The chain recombines TRBV7-2 with TRBJ1-2; 8 nucleotides line up with TRBD1. V shed 3 bases and J 2 bases; nucleotides not matched to a gene: 8. CDR3 size: 16 residues. From germline, CDR1 is SGHTA and CDR2 FQGNSA.

The CDR3 DNA reads as TGTGCCAGCAGCTTATTCCCAGGGGGGACACATGGCTACACCTTC. This encodes CASSLFPGGTHGYTF. J is TRBJ1-2 and V is TRBV7-3, with 7 bases lining up with TRBD1. The junction had 9 bases not matched to a gene; V was cut back by 2 bases and J by 6 bases. In germline, CDR1 is SGHTA, CDR2 FQGTGA. The CDR3 sequence is 15 residues long.

This clone was seen repeatedly, ten times or more. The chain links TRBV24-1 to TRBJ1-5, with TRBD1 matching 7 bases. The trim removed 3 bases at V and 0 bases at J, leaving 4 bases unmatched. Germline assignment: CDR1 KGHDR and CDR2 SFDVKD. This CDR3 has 16 amino acids. The CDR3 is CATSDHRGHSNQPQHF. CDR3 in DNA: TGTGCCACCAGTGATCACAGGGGCCATAGCAATCAGCCCCAGCATTTT.

V gene TRBV5-1 combines with J gene TRBJ2-2; the D gene is possibly TRBD1 (5 bases). The length of the CDR3 is 15 residues. Germline V gene data show CDR1 as SGHRS and CDR2 as YFSETQ. V was cut by 3 bases and J by 6 bases, with 15 bases left in between. This CDR3 reads CASSSSGLEPGELFF. CDR3 nucleotide sequence: TGCGCCAGCAGCTCCTCAGGGTTGGAGCCCGGGGAGCTGTTTTTT.